These T cell receptor beta chains were read from a single sample in a study of blood T cells in healthy people across ages. TCRdb re-derived calls from the 5' RACE reads in MiXCR, one entry per CDR3 protein. The table includes 550,000 to 600,000 distinct CDR3 sequences, 47% detected once. The sequenced sample consisted of blood. Receptors were obtained from an older man in good health. The CDR3 runs from the conserved cysteine through the conserved F or W. Fields, in order: J gene, V gene, clone size, D gene, CDR3 DNA, CDR3 protein. D genes are given only for firm matches. For some rows the clone size is stated as once, few or many, or as a class when expanded; others skip it.

J gene: TRBJ2-1; V gene: TRBV4-3; clone size: .; D gene: TRBD2; CDR3 DNA: TGCGCCAGCAGCCAATCCGTAGCGGGAAGCTCCTACAATGAGCAGTTCTTC; CDR3 protein: CASSQSVAGSSYNEQFF
J gene: TRBJ2-5; V gene: TRBV6-2/TRBV6-3; clone size: .; D gene: .; CDR3 DNA: TGTGCCAGCAGTTATCAGTGGGTCAGACTTCAAGAGACCCAGTACTTC; CDR3 protein: CASSYQWVRLQETQYF
J gene: TRBJ2-2; V gene: TRBV6-5; clone size: few; D gene: TRBD1; CDR3 DNA: TGTGCCAGCACCAACAGGGGAGAGACCGGGGAGCTGTTTTTT; CDR3 protein: CASTNRGETGELFF
J gene: TRBJ2-3; V gene: TRBV6-6; clone size: many; D gene: TRBD2; CDR3 DNA: TGTGCCAGCAGTTACTCCCTAGCGGGAGGAGATACGCAGTATTTT; CDR3 protein: CASSYSLAGGDTQYF
J gene: TRBJ1-5; V gene: TRBV12-3/TRBV12-4; clone size: .; D gene: TRBD1; CDR3 DNA: TGTGCCAGCAGTGTCACAGGGGGCGGCAATCAGCCCCAGCATTTT; CDR3 protein: CASSVTGGGNQPQHF
J gene: TRBJ1-1; V gene: TRBV6-2/TRBV6-3; clone size: .; D gene: TRBD1; CDR3 DNA: TGTGCCAGCCTGACAGGGCTGACGGGGAGCACTGAAGCTTTCTTT; CDR3 protein: CASLTGLTGSTEAFF
J gene: TRBJ2-3; V gene: TRBV6-2/TRBV6-3; clone size: .; D gene: TRBD1; CDR3 DNA: TGTGCCAGCAGTTCCAAACTGAACAGGGGGCCTGGCACAGATACGCAGTATTTT; CDR3 protein: CASSSKLNRGPGTDTQYF
J gene: TRBJ2-1; V gene: TRBV15; clone size: .; D gene: .; CDR3 DNA: TGTGCCACCAGCAGAGATCAGGGGCAGTACAATGAGCAGTTCTTC; CDR3 protein: CATSRDQGQYNEQFF
J gene: TRBJ1-1; V gene: TRBV7-2; clone size: once; D gene: TRBD1; CDR3 DNA: TGTGCCAGCAGTTCGAGACAGGGGGCGAACACTGAAGCTTTCTTT; CDR3 protein: CASSSRQGANTEAFF
J gene: TRBJ1-5; V gene: TRBV3-1; clone size: few; D gene: .; CDR3 DNA: TGTGCCAGCAGCCAAGAAGGAGGGACCAGCAATCAGCCCCAGCATTTT; CDR3 protein: CASSQEGGTSNQPQHF
J gene: TRBJ2-7; V gene: TRBV27; clone size: .; D gene: TRBD2; CDR3 DNA: TGTGCCAGCAGTTACCCTCGACTAGCGGGATCCTACGAGCAGTACTTC; CDR3 protein: CASSYPRLAGSYEQYF
J gene: TRBJ2-1; V gene: TRBV4-1; clone size: .; D gene: TRBD2; CDR3 DNA: TGCGCCAGCAGCCTCACAATAGCGGGGGGATCCAGTGAGCAGTTCTTC; CDR3 protein: CASSLTIAGGSSEQFF
J gene: TRBJ1-6; V gene: TRBV20-1; clone size: .; D gene: .; CDR3 DNA: TGCAGTGCTAGAGATCTTGGGGTTTCCAATTCACCCCTCCACTTT; CDR3 protein: CSARDLGVSNSPLHF
J gene: TRBJ2-1; V gene: TRBV9; clone size: .; D gene: .; CDR3 DNA: TGTGCCAGCAGACCCGGGTCGGGGAGCTCCTACAATGAGCAGTTCTTC; CDR3 protein: CASRPGSGSSYNEQFF
J gene: TRBJ2-7; V gene: TRBV7-2; clone size: .; D gene: .; CDR3 DNA: TGTGCCAGCAGCCCCAGCAGGACCTCCTACGAGCAGTACTTC; CDR3 protein: CASSPSRTSYEQYF
J gene: TRBJ2-1; V gene: TRBV28; clone size: few; D gene: TRBD2; CDR3 DNA: TGTGCCAGCAGTCGGCCGGGACTAGCGGGAGCTAAGCAGTTCTTC; CDR3 protein: CASSRPGLAGAKQFF
J gene: TRBJ2-1; V gene: TRBV29-1; clone size: many; D gene: .; CDR3 DNA: TGCAGCGTTGATGGTGGGGTGGAAATGACCCTTCTGTTCTTC; CDR3 protein: CSVDGGVEMTLLFF
J gene: TRBJ2-7; V gene: TRBV28; clone size: .; D gene: TRBD1; CDR3 DNA: TGTGCCAGCACCAAACGGACAGGTCCGACCTACGAGCAGTACTTC; CDR3 protein: CASTKRTGPTYEQYF
J gene: TRBJ2-5; V gene: TRBV3-1; clone size: few; D gene: .; CDR3 DNA: TGTGCCAGCAGCCAAGTTGGGGGGGGCAGAGAGACCCAGTACTTC; CDR3 protein: CASSQVGGGRETQYF
J gene: TRBJ2-3; V gene: TRBV27; clone size: few; D gene: .; CDR3 DNA: TGTGCCAGCAGTTTACGGCTCACAGATACGCAGTATTTT; CDR3 protein: CASSLRLTDTQYF
J gene: TRBJ2-7; V gene: TRBV10-3; clone size: .; D gene: .; CDR3 DNA: TGTGCCATCAGTGAGGGGGTAGGGTGCCACGAGCAGTACTTC; CDR3 protein: CAISEGVGCHEQYF
J gene: TRBJ2-1; V gene: TRBV20-1; clone size: .; D gene: TRBD2; CDR3 DNA: TGCAGTGCTAGAGATCCGGGACTAGCGGGATTCGAGTTCTTC; CDR3 protein: CSARDPGLAGFEFF
J gene: TRBJ2-1; V gene: TRBV2; clone size: once; D gene: .; CDR3 DNA: TGTGCCAGCAGTGCATCAGCGTCCTACCCCTACAATGAGCAGTTCTTC; CDR3 protein: CASSASASYPYNEQFF
J gene: TRBJ2-1; V gene: TRBV7-2; clone size: .; D gene: .; CDR3 DNA: TGTGCCAGCAGCTCGGGGTTTATAACGGGTGAGCAGTTCTTC; CDR3 protein: CASSSGFITGEQFF
J gene: TRBJ2-6; V gene: TRBV20-1; clone size: .; D gene: .; CDR3 DNA: TGCAGTGCTAGAGGGCTGGCTGGGGCCAACGTCCTGACTTTC; CDR3 protein: CSARGLAGANVLTF
J gene: TRBJ1-2; V gene: TRBV4-3; clone size: .; D gene: .; CDR3 DNA: TGCGCCAGCAGCCGGAACGGGGGGGAAGGTGGCTACACCTTC; CDR3 protein: CASSRNGGEGGYTF
J gene: TRBJ1-1; V gene: TRBV5-1; clone size: .; D gene: TRBD1; CDR3 DNA: TGCGCCAGCAGCTCAGGGGGGGCCGGCACTGAAGCTTTCTTT; CDR3 protein: CASSSGGAGTEAFF
J gene: TRBJ1-2; V gene: TRBV7-2; clone size: few; D gene: TRBD1; CDR3 DNA: TGTGCCAGCAGCCCCGGGACAGGCCTCAACTATGGCTACACCTTC; CDR3 protein: CASSPGTGLNYGYTF
J gene: TRBJ2-6; V gene: TRBV6-6; clone size: many; D gene: .; CDR3 DNA: TGTGCCAGCAGCCCGAGGGGGGGGGAGTCTGGGGCCAACGTCCTGACTTTC; CDR3 protein: CASSPRGGESGANVLTF
J gene: TRBJ2-1; V gene: TRBV7-9; clone size: few; D gene: .; CDR3 DNA: TGTGCCAGCAGCTTAGTGGGGAAACATGAGCAGTTCTTC; CDR3 protein: CASSLVGKHEQFF
J gene: TRBJ2-5; V gene: TRBV20-1; clone size: .; D gene: TRBD2; CDR3 DNA: TGCAGTGCTACTGCCCCCTCTGGACTAGCGGGAGGGGGGCCTCAAGAGACCCAGTACTTC; CDR3 protein: CSATAPSGLAGGGPQETQYF
J gene: TRBJ1-1; V gene: TRBV5-1; clone size: .; D gene: .; CDR3 DNA: TGCGCCAGCAGCCCCGTGGGAGACAACACTGAAGCTTTCTTT; CDR3 protein: CASSPVGDNTEAFF
J gene: TRBJ1-2; V gene: TRBV10-3; clone size: .; D gene: .; CDR3 DNA: TGTGCCATCAGTGAGAGTGATGCTAACTATGGCTACACCTTC; CDR3 protein: CAISESDANYGYTF
J gene: TRBJ2-1; V gene: TRBV24-1; clone size: .; D gene: TRBD2; CDR3 DNA: TGTGCCACCAGGACAACTAGCGGGAAGGGGGGTGAGCAGTTCTTC; CDR3 protein: CATRTTSGKGGEQFF
J gene: TRBJ2-5; V gene: TRBV29-1; clone size: .; D gene: .; CDR3 DNA: TGCAGCGTCCGCCTGGAGGGTGAGACCCAGTACTTC; CDR3 protein: CSVRLEGETQYF
J gene: TRBJ2-4; V gene: TRBV11-2; clone size: .; D gene: TRBD2; CDR3 DNA: TGTGCCAGCAGCTCCCTCCGAGCGGGAGGGCCAGTCATTCAGTACTTC; CDR3 protein: CASSSLRAGGPVIQYF
J gene: TRBJ1-4; V gene: TRBV7-2; clone size: few; D gene: .; CDR3 DNA: TGTGCCAGCAGCTTAGTAGGGGCGAGTGAAAAACTGTTTTTT; CDR3 protein: CASSLVGASEKLFF
J gene: TRBJ1-5; V gene: TRBV29-1; clone size: .; D gene: .; CDR3 DNA: TGCAGCGTTGGGGACACCAATCAGCCCCAGCATTTT; CDR3 protein: CSVGDTNQPQHF
J gene: TRBJ1-4; V gene: TRBV28; clone size: few; D gene: TRBD1; CDR3 DNA: TGTGCCAGCAGTGGGGACAGAAATGAAAAACTGTTTTTT; CDR3 protein: CASSGDRNEKLFF
J gene: TRBJ2-5; V gene: TRBV5-6; clone size: .; D gene: .; CDR3 DNA: TGTGCCAGCAGCTCCAGACTAGACCAAGAGACCCAGTACTTC; CDR3 protein: CASSSRLDQETQYF
J gene: TRBJ2-7; V gene: TRBV5-1; clone size: .; D gene: TRBD2; CDR3 DNA: TGCGCCAGCAGCACTAGACGAGCGGGAGGTAACGAGCAGTACTTC; CDR3 protein: CASSTRRAGGNEQYF
J gene: TRBJ2-4; V gene: TRBV7-2; clone size: few; D gene: .; CDR3 DNA: TGTGCCAGCAGCTTCGATGGCTTTCGCATTCAGTACTTC; CDR3 protein: CASSFDGFRIQYF
J gene: TRBJ2-1; V gene: TRBV4-1; clone size: .; D gene: TRBD1; CDR3 DNA: TGCGCCAGCAGCCAGGCCGGGACAGGGGCTTACTATGAGCAGTTCTTC; CDR3 protein: CASSQAGTGAYYEQFF
J gene: TRBJ2-5; V gene: TRBV20-1; clone size: .; D gene: TRBD1; CDR3 DNA: TGCAGTGCAACCGACAGGGTGGAGACCCAGTACTTC; CDR3 protein: CSATDRVETQYF
J gene: TRBJ1-1; V gene: TRBV7-2; clone size: .; D gene: .; CDR3 DNA: TGTGCCAGCAGCTTAGCTGGCCAGACAACTGAAGCTTTCTTT; CDR3 protein: CASSLAGQTTEAFF
J gene: TRBJ2-7; V gene: TRBV7-2; clone size: .; D gene: TRBD2; CDR3 DNA: TGTGCCAGCAGCTTAGAAGGGGCTAGCGGCTCCTACGAGCAGTACTTC; CDR3 protein: CASSLEGASGSYEQYF
J gene: TRBJ2-1; V gene: TRBV29-1; clone size: few; D gene: TRBD2; CDR3 DNA: TGCAGCGTTGACGGATTGGGCTCGGGGGGTCGGAATGAGCAGTTCTTC; CDR3 protein: CSVDGLGSGGRNEQFF
J gene: TRBJ2-1; V gene: TRBV2; clone size: few; D gene: TRBD2; CDR3 DNA: TGTGCCAGCAGTGAATCCGGGAGGGGCGGCAATGAGCAGTTCTTC; CDR3 protein: CASSESGRGGNEQFF
J gene: TRBJ1-1; V gene: TRBV7-3; clone size: .; D gene: .; CDR3 DNA: TGTGCCAGCAGCTTAGGGTCAGGAGGGAACACTGAAGCTTTCTTT; CDR3 protein: CASSLGSGGNTEAFF
J gene: TRBJ2-7; V gene: TRBV12-3/TRBV12-4; clone size: .; D gene: TRBD2; CDR3 DNA: TGTGCCAGCAGATCTGCCAGCGGGAGTGGGGAGCAGTACTTC; CDR3 protein: CASRSASGSGEQYF
J gene: TRBJ1-1; V gene: TRBV4-2; clone size: few; D gene: .; CDR3 DNA: TGTGCCAGCAGCCAAGCCAACGGAGGGGCTGAAGCTTTCTTT; CDR3 protein: CASSQANGGAEAFF
J gene: TRBJ2-1; V gene: TRBV20-1; clone size: .; D gene: TRBD2; CDR3 DNA: TGCAGTGTCGGGACTAGCGGTAACTTTTACAATGAGCAGTTCTTC; CDR3 protein: CSVGTSGNFYNEQFF
J gene: TRBJ1-2; V gene: TRBV12-3/TRBV12-4; clone size: .; D gene: .; CDR3 DNA: TGTGCCGGCGGAGCCAGGGGCCGTGGCTACACCTTC; CDR3 protein: CAGGARGRGYTF
J gene: TRBJ1-2; V gene: TRBV6-5; clone size: many; D gene: TRBD1; CDR3 DNA: TGTGCCAGCAGTAACGACCGGGACAGCGATAACTATGGCTACACCTTC; CDR3 protein: CASSNDRDSDNYGYTF
J gene: TRBJ2-1; V gene: TRBV4-2; clone size: .; D gene: .; CDR3 DNA: TGTGCCAGCAGCCGCAACTTAGGGTTCTCCTACAATGAGCAGTTCTTC; CDR3 protein: CASSRNLGFSYNEQFF
J gene: TRBJ2-5; V gene: TRBV15; clone size: few; D gene: .; CDR3 DNA: TGTGCCACCAGCAGAGATGGGATCTCAGGACAGACCCAGTACTTC; CDR3 protein: CATSRDGISGQTQYF
J gene: TRBJ2-2; V gene: TRBV2; clone size: .; D gene: TRBD2; CDR3 DNA: TGTGCCAGCGCGGGCCTAGCGGGTCACACCGGGGAGCTGTTTTTT; CDR3 protein: CASAGLAGHTGELFF